The clone carrying this TCR beta chain has more than one count but fewer than ten. Its antigen is currently unknown. V lost 6 bases, J lost 2 bases, and 7 bases stayed unmatched. CDR1 is KGHSH, CDR2 LQKENI, per germline. The CDR3 length is 15 residues. Constant-region reverse primers amplified full-length variable regions, followed by semi-nested Nested Universal Primer A PCR. TCRdb called the 5' RACE reads again in MiXCR, with one record for every CDR3 protein. The profile shows tens of thousands of distinct CDR3 sequences, 26% of them singletons. Findings and limits, study-wide: Tumor Treg TCRs overlapped most with tumor naive CD4+ cells. The larger cohort examined one V-J beta rearrangement, not whole repertoires. The TCR gene usage of tumor memory CD4+ T cells clustered together with blood and lymph node memory CD4+ cells and with lymph node naive CD4+ cells.

Cells sorted as Tregs were CD4+, CD25+ and CD127-/low. V gene TRBV18 combines with J gene TRBJ2-7; TRBD2 aligns across 10 bases. Material: tumor-infiltrating Tregs sorted from the breast tumor. The clonotype was recovered from a female donor with breast cancer. The CDR3 DNA reads as TGTGCCAGCTCCCAAGGACTAGCGGATACCTACGAGCAGTACTTC. This codes for CASSQGLADTYEQYF. Combining the CDR3 with reference TRBV18 and TRBJ2-7 gives the whole variable domain NAGVMQNPRHLVRRRGQEARLRCSPMKGHSHVYWYRQLPEEGLKFMVYLQKENIIDESGMPKERFSAEFPKEGPSILRIQQVVRGDSAAYFCASSQGLADTYEQYFGPGTRLTVT.